What follows are 20 T cell receptor beta chains derived from one specimen sequenced in a study of Ad26.COV2.S vaccination and SARS-CoV-2 variants. Described treatment: roughly 19 received Ad26.COV2.S at low or high dose, single or two shots; roughly five received placebo; per-sample allocation not given. Collection of samples fell on day 63 after the first vaccine or placebo injection. Assay: immunoSEQ multiplex PCR; the TCRdb copy retains only in-frame clones and omits some. Here the sample spans about 330,000 clones, 90% being singletons. The source material was peripheral blood, sampled in a trial of Ad26.COV2.S vaccine versus placebo. Source of these receptors: a person between 18 and 65 years old who received the Ad26.COV2.S COVID-19 vaccine or a placebo.

V gene TRBV3-1 (or the pseudogene TRBV3-2) combines with J gene TRBJ1-1; the match to TRBD1 covers 7 bases. With 1 base clipped from V and 9 bases from J, the junction kept 8 bases outside the gene matches. The CDR3 contains 14 residues. Germline V gene lookup returns CDR1 LGHDT and CDR2 YNNKEL (reference sequence). CDR3 amino acids: CASSQVDRERKAFF. CDR3 nucleotide sequence: TGTGCCAGCAGCCAAGTCGACAGGGAAAGGAAAGCTTTCTTT.

This clone has just one count. Additional DNA sequences in this sample encode the identical CDR3. The genes are TRBV29-1 and TRBJ1-1; D is possibly TRBD1 (5 bases). The CDR3 runs 10 residues. V was trimmed by 7 bases and J by 4 bases, leaving 7 bases between them. CDR1 is SQVTM and CDR2 is ANQGSEA in the germline V gene. CDR3 residues: CSGGGTEAFF. The CDR3 DNA is TGCAGCGGTGGGGGCACTGAAGCTTTCTTT.

This chain joins TRBV19 and TRBJ1-6; 9 nucleotides agree with TRBD1. V lost 5 bases to trimming and J lost 7 bases; unmatched junction nucleotides: 6. Germline lookup yields CDR1 LNHDA and CDR2 SQIVND (reference sequence). The CDR3 has 15 residues. Written as DNA, the CDR3 is TGTGCCAGTAGTGGTTGGACAGGGGTGAATTCACCCCTCCACTTT. This gives the protein CASSGWTGVNSPLHF.

This clone was seen just once. The chain has TRBV19 and TRBJ2-5; D might be TRBD1 (6 bases). From germline, CDR1 is LNHDA and CDR2 SQIVND (reference sequence). This CDR3 spans 14 amino acids. Trimming removed 5 bases at V and 4 bases at J, with 14 bases between. CDR3: CASSPMGASETQYF. The CDR3 DNA reads TGTGCCAGTAGTCCGATGGGGGCTTCAGAGACCCAGTACTTC.

The gene calls are TRBV3-1 (or the pseudogene TRBV3-2) and TRBJ2-5; 10 bases fit TRBD2. The CDR3 loop spans 15 amino acids. Germline V gene data show CDR1 as LGHDT and CDR2 as YNNKEL (reference sequence). Trimming removed 2 bases from V and 5 bases from J; junction bases left unmatched: 5. The CDR3 spells CASSQRGLALETQYF. The CDR3 DNA follows: TGTGCCAGCAGCCAAAGGGGACTAGCGCTTGAGACCCAGTACTTC.

The chain uses TRBV9 and TRBJ2-5; unclear D gene. Germline CDR1 reads SGDLS; CDR2 reads YYNGEE. The CDR3 contains 15 residues. Trimming cost V 0 bases and J 5 bases, with 14 bases left between them. CDR3 DNA: TGTGCCAGCAGCGTAGGTCCTCTCCTGGTGGAGACCCAGTACTTC. This encodes CASSVGPLLVETQYF. The full variable domain, rest sourced from reference TRBV9 and TRBJ2-5, is DSGVTQTPKHLITATGQRVTLRCSPRSGDLSVYWYQQSLDQGLQFLIQYYNGEERAKGNILERFSAQQFPDLHSELNLSSLELGDSALYFCASSVGPLLVETQYFGPGTRLLVL.

The J gene is TRBJ2-7, the V gene TRBV2; 16 nucleotides match TRBD2. J lost 7 bases, V lost 7 bases, and 10 bases had no gene match. From germline, CDR1 is SNHLY and CDR2 FYNNEI. CDR3 size: 16 residues. The CDR3, as DNA: TGTGCCAGCAAGGGACTAGCGGGAGGGGATGGATGGGAGCAGTACGTC. This sequence encodes CASKGLAGGDGWEQYV.

The gene calls are TRBV9 and TRBJ2-1; no clear D. The V gene lost 0 bases and the J gene lost 11 bases, with 24 bases spanning the gap. CDR3 length: 17 amino acids. Germline loops: CDR1 SGDLS, CDR2 YYNGEE. CDR3 amino acids: CASSVEPRIRSESKQFF. In nucleotides, the CDR3 is TGTGCCAGCAGCGTAGAGCCCCGTATTCGGAGCGAAAGCAAGCAGTTCTTC.

V and J are TRBV5-1 and TRBJ1-2; the D gene is possibly TRBD1 (6 bases). Trimming stripped 0 bases from V and 8 bases from J, with 14 bases between. The CDR3 spans 14 residues. The V gene's germline CDR1 is SGHRS and CDR2 YFSETQ. This CDR3 reads CASSLDEQGSGYTF. CDR3 sequence (DNA): TGCGCCAGCAGCTTGGATGAACAGGGCTCGGGCTACACCTTC. The full variable domain, its missing parts supplied by reference TRBV5-1 and TRBJ1-2, is KAGVTQTPRYLIKTRGQQVTLSCSPISGHRSVSWYQQTPGQGLQFLFEYFSETQRNKGNFPGRFSGRQFSNSRSEMNVSTLELGDSALYLCASSLDEQGSGYTFGSGTRLTVV.

The CDR3 region has the DNA TGTGCCAGCAGTACGGACAGTTATAGCAATCAGCCCCAGCATTTT. This codes for CASSTDSYSNQPQHF. V usage is TRBV27 and J usage is TRBJ1-5; tentatively, D is TRBD1 (6 bases). The CDR3 sequence is 15 residues long. Trimming pared 5 bases from V and 0 bases from J, leaving 11 bases between. CDR1 and CDR2 (germline): MNHEY, SMNVEV (reference sequence).

The chain links TRBV20-1 to TRBJ2-1; 9 nucleotides agree with TRBD2. V was pared by 3 bases and J by 6 bases, with 6 bases of the junction left unmatched. CDR3 length: 14 amino acids. Germline CDR1 reads DFQATT; CDR2 reads SNEGSKA (reference sequence). The chain's CDR3 is CSASISGRINEQFF. CDR3 nucleotides: TGCAGTGCTAGTATTAGCGGGAGAATCAATGAGCAGTTCTTC.

The V gene is TRBV19, the J gene TRBJ2-1; TRBD2 is a possible D gene (6 bases). Germline V gene sequence: CDR1 LNHDA, CDR2 SQIVND (reference sequence). The CDR3 extends over 15 amino acids. Trimming cost V 11 bases and J 9 bases, with 26 bases left between them. The CDR3 here is CAASGGDVGTGEQFF. The CDR3 coding sequence is TGTGCCGCCAGTGGAGGGGACGTAGGGACGGGTGAGCAGTTCTTC.

This clone was observed once. The chain uses TRBV3-1 (or the pseudogene TRBV3-2) and TRBJ2-1; possibly TRBD1 or TRBD2 for D (5 bases each). There are 13 residues in the CDR3. The V end was cut by 0 bases, the J end by 15 bases, with 15 bases between. The germline V gene has CDR1 LGHDT and CDR2 YNNKEL (reference sequence). The CDR3 DNA is TGTGCCAGCAGCCAAGAGCCCGGGACGGTGAGGTTCTTC. It specifies CASSQEPGTVRFF.

The CDR3 sequence: CASSLRETQYF. The CDR3 bases are TGTGCCAGCTCACTGAGAGAGACCCAGTACTTC. The chain couples TRBV18 to TRBJ2-5; no firm D call. The CDR3 covers 11 residues. Per the germline V gene, CDR1 is KGHSH and CDR2 is LQKENI. Between the trimmed V and J ends, which lost 4 bases and 4 bases, there was a span of 4 bases.

V gene TRBV5-6 combines with J gene TRBJ2-7; unclear D gene. V lost 2 bases, J lost 3 bases, and 12 bases lay in between. Germline loops: CDR1 SGHDT, CDR2 YYEEEE. The CDR3 totals 14 residues. The DNA for the CDR3 is TGTGCCAGCAGCTTACAGTTCTCGAACTACGAGCAGTACGTC. Translating it yields CASSLQFSNYEQYV.

CDR3 in amino acids: CASSLIPLSPRQSSYNSPLHF. The CDR3 DNA reads TGTGCCAGCAGCTTAATCCCGTTGTCACCCCGACAGAGCTCCTATAATTCACCCCTCCACTTT. This chain links TRBV7-6 with TRBJ1-6, with TRBD1 as a possible D gene (5 bases). V gave up 2 bases and J gave up 0 bases, with 23 bases separating them. This CDR3 is 21 amino acids long. CDR1 is SGHVS, CDR2 FNYEAQ, per germline.

The genes are TRBV9 and TRBJ2-5; D is perhaps TRBD1 or TRBD2 (6 bases each). Germline V lookup: CDR1 SGDLS, CDR2 YYNGEE. The CDR3 is 13 residues long. The V gene lost 4 bases and the J gene lost 5 bases, with 12 bases spanning the gap. In DNA, the CDR3 is TGTGCCAGCAGCTTCGGGGGCGGGGAGACCCAGTACTTC. It yields the protein CASSFGGGETQYF.

The CDR3 region is CASSQNEGGSITEAFF. DNA for the CDR3: TGCGCCAGCAGCCAAAACGAAGGAGGGAGTATCACTGAAGCTTTCTTT. The gene calls are TRBV4-3 and TRBJ1-1; D is unresolved. CDR1 LGHNA and CDR2 YSLEER come from the germline V gene. V dropped 2 bases and J dropped 4 bases, with 17 bases sitting between them. The length of the CDR3 is 16 residues.

The genes are TRBV6-5 and TRBJ1-1; 8 bases align to TRBD1. CDR1 is MNHEY and CDR2 is SVGAGI in the germline V gene. The junction had 4 bases not matched to a gene; V was cut back by 5 bases and J by 2 bases. This CDR3 has 14 amino acids. This CDR3 reads CASSRQGLNTEAFF. Here the CDR3 DNA reads TGTGCCAGCAGTCGACAGGGGCTCAACACTGAAGCTTTCTTT.

This chain joins TRBV7-9 and TRBJ1-2; D remains unclear. Germline CDR1 is SEHNR and CDR2 is FQNEAQ (reference sequence). CDR3 length: 11 residues. V was clipped by 1 base and J by 7 bases, with 4 bases between them. The CDR3 here is CASSLVFGYTF. Here the CDR3 DNA reads TGTGCCAGCAGCTTAGTATTTGGCTACACCTTC.